The rows below give T cell receptor beta chains drawn from one sample of a study of human T cells and chemical hapten exposure. A single record per CDR3 protein comes from TCRdb applying MiXCR to the RACE reads. The repertoire holds around 110,000 distinct CDR3 sequences, with about 10% as singletons. This specimen consisted of whole blood, obtained in connection with sensitization to the hapten diphenylcyclopropenone (DPC). These receptors all stem from a woman between 50 and 59 years old with alopecia areata. Some clones in this sample may be carry-over from other donors' samples. The CDR3 runs from the conserved cysteine through the conserved F or W. A D gene is named only where the DNA matches it firmly. A clone size is listed for some rows: how often the clone was seen (once, few, many), or a class if it is expanded.

clone_size,v_call,d_call,j_call,cdr3_aa,cdr3_nt
.,TRBV6-6,.,TRBJ1-1,CASSLMGGGTEAFF,TGTGCCAGCAGTCTGATGGGCGGTGGGACTGAAGCTTTCTTT
few,TRBV12-3/TRBV12-4,.,TRBJ2-7,CASSFALRHSGEQYF,TGTGCCAGCAGTTTTGCCCTCAGACACTCGGGGGAGCAGTACTTC
many,TRBV29-1,.,TRBJ2-2,CSVVGENTGELFF,TGCAGCGTTGTAGGGGAAAACACCGGGGAGCTGTTTTTT
.,TRBV29-1,.,TRBJ2-5,CSVESGLQETQYF,TGCAGCGTTGAATCCGGGCTCCAAGAGACCCAGTACTTC
.,TRBV6-5,TRBD2,TRBJ2-7,CASRPTSGHYEQYF,TGTGCCAGCAGACCTACTAGCGGACACTACGAGCAGTACTTC
.,TRBV12-3/TRBV12-4,.,TRBJ1-2,CASSLKGGKGYGYTF,TGTGCCAGCAGTTTAAAGGGAGGAAAGGGCTATGGCTACACCTTC
few,TRBV2,TRBD1,TRBJ1-5,CASRGDSSWQPQHF,TGTGCCAGCAGGGGGGACAGTTCTTGGCAGCCCCAGCATTTT
few,TRBV5-1,.,TRBJ2-7,CASSSDWPDEQYF,TGCGCCAGCAGTTCCGACTGGCCCGACGAGCAGTACTTC
.,TRBV3-1,.,TRBJ1-1,CASSQVAGNTEAFF,TGTGCCAGCAGCCAAGTCGCAGGGAACACTGAAGCTTTCTTT
few,TRBV28,TRBD1,TRBJ1-2,CASSPGGNPYGYTF,TGTGCCAGCAGTCCAGGGGGGAACCCGTATGGCTACACCTTC
.,TRBV23-1,.,TRBJ2-1,CASLLKGWDMSNEQFF,TGCGCCAGCCTCTTAAAGGGTTGGGATATGAGCAATGAGCAGTTCTTC
.,TRBV12-1,.,TRBJ2-7,CASSFEGQDEQYF,TGTGCCAGCAGCTTTGAAGGGCAGGACGAGCAGTACTTC